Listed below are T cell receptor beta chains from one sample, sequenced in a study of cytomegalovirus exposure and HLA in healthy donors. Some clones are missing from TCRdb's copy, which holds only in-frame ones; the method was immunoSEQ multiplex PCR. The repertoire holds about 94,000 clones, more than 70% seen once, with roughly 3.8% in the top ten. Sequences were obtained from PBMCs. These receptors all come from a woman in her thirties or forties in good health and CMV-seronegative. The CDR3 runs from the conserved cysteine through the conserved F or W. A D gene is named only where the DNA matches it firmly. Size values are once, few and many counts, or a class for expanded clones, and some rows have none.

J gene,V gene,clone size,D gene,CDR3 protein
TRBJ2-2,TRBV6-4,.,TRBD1,CASSVGQGFTGELFF
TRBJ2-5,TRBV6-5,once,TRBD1,CASKLTGTQETQYF
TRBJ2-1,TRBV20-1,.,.,CSAQGYNEQFF
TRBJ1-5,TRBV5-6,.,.,CASSLNRVNQPQHF
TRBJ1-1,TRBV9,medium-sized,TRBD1,CASSSSYRGMTEAFF
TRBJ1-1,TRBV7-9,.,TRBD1,CASSPTPGQGRTEAFF
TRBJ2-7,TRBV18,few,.,CASSSSYEQYF
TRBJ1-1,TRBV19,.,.,CASSITGEATEAFF
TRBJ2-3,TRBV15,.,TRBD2,CATSSFGTSGGTDTQYF
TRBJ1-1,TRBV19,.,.,CASRRGNDWTEAFF
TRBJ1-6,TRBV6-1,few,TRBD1,CASSAAGTGRNSPLHF
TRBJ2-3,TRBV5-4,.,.,CASSLRWTGTDTQYF
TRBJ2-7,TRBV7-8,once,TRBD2,CASGALLTGGSYEQYF
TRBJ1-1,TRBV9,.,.,CASSVGLLGGLNTEAFF